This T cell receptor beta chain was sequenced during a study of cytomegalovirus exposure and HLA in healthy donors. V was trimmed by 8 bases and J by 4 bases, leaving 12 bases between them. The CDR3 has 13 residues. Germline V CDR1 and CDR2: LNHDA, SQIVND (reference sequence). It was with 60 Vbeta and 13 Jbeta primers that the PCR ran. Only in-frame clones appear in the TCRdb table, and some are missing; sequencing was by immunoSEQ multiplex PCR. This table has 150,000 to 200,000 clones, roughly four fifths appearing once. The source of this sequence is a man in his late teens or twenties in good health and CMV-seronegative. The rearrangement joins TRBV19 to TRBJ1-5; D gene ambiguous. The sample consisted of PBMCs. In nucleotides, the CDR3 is TGTGCCAGTGGCACAGCCCAGAATCAGCCCCAGCATTTT. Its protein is CASGTAQNQPQHF.